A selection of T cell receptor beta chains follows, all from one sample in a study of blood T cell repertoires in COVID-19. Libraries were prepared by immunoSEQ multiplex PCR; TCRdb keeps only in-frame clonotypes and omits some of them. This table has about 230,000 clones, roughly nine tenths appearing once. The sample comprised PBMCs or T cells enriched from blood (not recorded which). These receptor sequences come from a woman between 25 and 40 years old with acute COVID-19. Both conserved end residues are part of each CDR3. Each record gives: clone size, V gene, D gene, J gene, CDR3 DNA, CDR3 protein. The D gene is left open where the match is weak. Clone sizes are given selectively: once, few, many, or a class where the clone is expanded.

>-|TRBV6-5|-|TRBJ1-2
TGTGCCAGCAGGGGGGGGAGGTTAGGAGATTGGGGCTACACCTTC
CASRGGRLGDWGYTF
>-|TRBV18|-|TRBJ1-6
TGTGCCAGCTCACCGGCGGGGGCGTGGGATTCACCCCTCCACTTT
CASSPAGAWDSPLHF
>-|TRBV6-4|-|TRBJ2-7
TGTGCCAGCAGTGAAGGTGGCGGTACCGAACGGTCAAAGCAGTACTTC
CASSEGGGTERSKQYF
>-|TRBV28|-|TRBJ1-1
TGTGCCAGCAGTTCTATTTCCCCGAACACTGAAGCTTTCTTT
CASSSISPNTEAFF
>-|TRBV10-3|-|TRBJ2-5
TGTGCCATCAGTGAGTCGGGGGGGGGCCCTGAGACCCAGTACTTC
CAISESGGGPETQYF
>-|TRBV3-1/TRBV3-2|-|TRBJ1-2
TGTGCCAGCGGGTGGGCATCGGGGGGTAACTATGGCTACACCTTC
CASGWASGGNYGYTF
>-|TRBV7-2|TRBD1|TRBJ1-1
TGTGCCAGCAGCTTTTTCCCGCAGGGGGGCTTCGCTGAAGCTTTCTTT
CASSFFPQGGFAEAFF
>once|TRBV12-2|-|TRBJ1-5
TGTGCAAGTCGCATAGACCTCTGGACAGGGACCAGCAATCAGCCCCAGCATTTT
CASRIDLWTGTSNQPQHF
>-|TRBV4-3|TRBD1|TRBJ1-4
TGCGCCAGCAGCCAAGTGGGGACAGGGAGTGAAAAACTGTTTTTT
CASSQVGTGSEKLFF
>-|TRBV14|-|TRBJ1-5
TGTGCCAGCAGCCAAGCCGATCAGCCCCAGCATTTT
CASSQADQPQHF
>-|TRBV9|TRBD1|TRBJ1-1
TGTGCCAGCAGAGGGGACAGGGTTGAAGCTTTCTTT
CASRGDRVEAFF
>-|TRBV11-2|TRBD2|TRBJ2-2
TGTGCCAGCAGCTTAGGAGCTAGCGGGTACACCGGGGAGCTGTTTTTT
CASSLGASGYTGELFF
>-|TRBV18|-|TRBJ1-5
TGTGCCAGCTCACCTTTCGGACAGCCCAATCAGCCCCAGCATTTT
CASSPFGQPNQPQHF